The 15 T cell receptor beta chains below come from one sample, sequenced in a study of blood T cell repertoires in COVID-19. TCRdb's copy holds only in-frame clones and misses some; the assay was immunoSEQ multiplex PCR. The sample includes around 300,000 clones, around 91% of them seen just once. Sequencing was carried out using PBMCs or T cells enriched from blood (not recorded which). The origin of the receptors is a young woman with acute COVID-19.

This chain joins TRBV5-5 and TRBJ1-6, with TRBD1 matching 8 bases. The germline V gene encodes CDR1 SGHKS and CDR2 YYEKEE (reference sequence). The CDR3 contains 16 residues. V lost 0 bases to trimming and J lost 9 bases; unmatched junction nucleotides: 8. Here the CDR3 reads CASSLAGAGGLSPLHF. CDR3 bases: TGTGCCAGCAGCTTGGCCGGGGCAGGGGGCCTTTCACCCCTCCACTTT.

The V gene is TRBV11-2, the J gene TRBJ1-4, with a possible D match to TRBD1 (6 bases). The V and J ends lost 3 bases and 2 bases respectively, with 16 bases between them. CDR1 and CDR2 (germline): SGHAT, FQNNGV. The length of the CDR3 is 17 residues. The CDR3 bases are TGTGCCAGCAGCTTGATGACGGGGGGCTCCACTAATGAAAAACTGTTTTTT. Translating gives CASSLMTGGSTNEKLFF.

This chain links TRBV10-1 with TRBJ2-7; 9 nucleotides agree with TRBD1. CDR3 length: 17 amino acids. The germline CDR1 and CDR2 sequences are WNHNN and SYGVQD (reference sequence). The trim removed 0 bases at V and 3 bases at J, leaving 9 bases unmatched. This CDR3 reads CASSESKQGAFLYEQYF. The CDR3 bases are TGCGCCAGCAGTGAGTCCAAACAGGGGGCTTTTCTCTACGAGCAGTACTTC.

The V call is TRBV9, the J call TRBJ1-5; TRBD1 is a possible D gene (5 bases). V was cut by 7 bases and J by 0 bases, with 14 bases left in between. The CDR3 is 15 residues long. Germline CDR1 and CDR2: SGDLS and YYNGEE. The CDR3 sequence is CASLNRDSSNQPQHF. CDR3 DNA sequence: TGTGCCAGCCTAAACCGGGACTCTAGCAATCAGCCCCAGCATTTT.

Only a few counts were recorded for this clone. The chain joins TRBV19 to TRBJ1-6; D uncertain. The germline V and J ends were trimmed by 3 bases and 11 bases, with 17 bases remaining between them. The germline CDR1 and CDR2 sequences are LNHDA and SQIVND (reference sequence). This CDR3 has 15 residues. In DNA, the CDR3 is TGTGCCAGTAGTATGAATCAAGAGAGTCTAGCACCCCTCCACTTT. The encoded protein is CASSMNQESLAPLHF.

The rearrangement joins TRBV3-1 (or the pseudogene TRBV3-2) to TRBJ2-6; the D gene is possibly TRBD1 (5 bases). The CDR3 spans 17 residues. The germline gives CDR1 LGHDT, CDR2 YNNKEL (reference sequence). V lost 0 bases and J lost 8, with 17 bases in between. The CDR3 spells CASSQDSRRTYPNVLTF. CDR3 DNA: TGTGCCAGCAGCCAAGATTCGAGGCGGACATACCCCAACGTCCTGACTTTC.

This chain uses TRBV6-5 with TRBJ1-4, with TRBD1 as a possible D gene (5 bases). The V end was cut by 6 bases, the J end by 8 bases, with 16 bases between. The germline CDR1 and CDR2 sequences are MNHEY and SVGAGI. CDR3 length equals 14 residues. The CDR3 spells CASRSAGVSEKLFF. CDR3 in DNA: TGTGCCAGCAGGTCCGCGGGGGTTAGCGAAAAACTGTTTTTT.

This chain links TRBV29-1 with TRBJ2-2; D uncertain. Germline-derived CDR1 and CDR2 are SQVTM and ANQGSEA. This CDR3 is 12 amino acids long. Trimming removed 3 bases at V and 4 bases at J, with 6 bases between. CDR3 sequence: CSVEPSTGELFF. DNA of the CDR3: TGCAGCGTTGAGCCTAGCACCGGGGAGCTGTTTTTT.

J is TRBJ2-7 and V is TRBV2; the D is unclear. The CDR3 is 12 amino acids. The germline V gene encodes CDR1 SNHLY and CDR2 FYNNEI. Trimming pared 3 bases from V and 4 bases from J, leaving 7 bases between. CDR3 amino acids: CASSDQAYEQYF. In DNA, the CDR3 is TGTGCCAGCAGTGACCAGGCTTACGAGCAGTACTTC.

This chain connects TRBV6-5 to TRBJ2-7; D is possibly TRBD2 (7 bases). The germline V gene has CDR1 MNHEY and CDR2 SVGAGI. The V end lost 7 bases, the J end lost 1 base, and 14 bases lay between the germline ends. The CDR3 length is 14 residues. Here the CDR3 DNA reads TGTGCCAGCAAGTCGGGGGGCTATTCCTACGAGCAGTACTTC. The encoded protein is CASKSGGYSYEQYF.

V and J are TRBV27 and TRBJ2-1; D is possibly TRBD2 (6 bases). CDR3 size: 15 residues. Germline CDR1 reads MNHEY; CDR2 reads SMNVEV (reference sequence). Trimming took off 5 bases at V and 2 bases at J, with 13 bases between the two ends. The CDR3 DNA sequence: TGTGCCAGCAGTATCACGGGACTTGCCTACAATGAGCAGTTCTTC. Residues: CASSITGLAYNEQFF.

V usage is TRBV10-2 and J usage is TRBJ2-5, with unresolved D. The V gene lost 3 bases and the J gene lost 4 bases, with 9 bases spanning the gap. This CDR3 has 13 amino acids. CDR1 is WSHSY and CDR2 is SAAADI in the germline V gene. DNA for the CDR3: TGCGCCAGCAGTGATAGCCACGGAGAGACCCAGTACTTC. Translated: CASSDSHGETQYF.

The J gene is TRBJ2-2, the V gene TRBV10-3; the D gene is possibly TRBD2 (5 bases). Germline V gene sequence: CDR1 ENHRY, CDR2 SYGVKD. The V gene lost 9 bases and the J gene lost 4 bases, with 21 bases spanning the gap. The CDR3 is 16 amino acids. Written as DNA, the CDR3 is TGTGCCATTCGGGAATTCGAGGATAGTTTCACCGGGGAGCTGTTTTTT. It codes for CAIREFEDSFTGELFF.

This clone appeared a single time. The J gene is TRBJ2-1, the V gene TRBV5-1, with D unclear. Germline CDR1 SGHRS, CDR2 YFSETQ. The ends were cut back, 4 bases at V and 7 bases at J, with 9 bases in the middle. This CDR3 is 12 amino acids long. Here the CDR3 DNA reads TGCGCCAGCAGCCCATCAGTGAATGAGCAGTTCTTC. Translation: CASSPSVNEQFF.

The V and J genes are TRBV11-3 and TRBJ2-2, with 10 nucleotides matching TRBD2. The CDR3 totals 16 residues. V shed 5 bases, J shed 2 bases, and the junction held 5 bases outside the gene matches. CDR1 is SGHNT, CDR2 YENEEA, per germline. The DNA for the CDR3 is TGTGCCAGCAGCAGAGGACTAGCGGCCAACACCGGGGAGCTGTTTTTT. Encoded protein: CASSRGLAANTGELFF. Filled out from reference TRBV11-3 and TRBJ2-2, the complete variable domain reads EAGVVQSPRYKIIEKKQPVAFWCNPISGHNTLYWYLQNLGQGPELLIRYENEEAVDDSQLPKDRFSAERLKGVDSTLKIQPAELGDSAVYLCASSRGLAANTGELFFGEGSRLTVL.